The 5 T cell receptor beta chains presented below share a single source sample, sequenced in a study of T cell responses to AZD1222 COVID-19 vaccine. The method was immunoSEQ multiplex PCR; TCRdb's version includes in-frame clones alone and lacks a portion of them. The table records tens of thousands of clones, 70% to 85% of them present only once. The source was peripheral blood, collected on day 0 of MenACWY control vaccination. The receptor source for this set is an adult in good health.

CDR3 in DNA: TGTGCCAGCACCCTAGCGGGGGGGCCGTCAAGGACAGATACGCAGTATTTT. This codes for CASTLAGGPSRTDTQYF. The rearrangement joins TRBV28 to TRBJ2-3, with 12 positions matching TRBD2. Unmatched junction bases numbered 11, after V lost 7 bases and J lost 3 bases. This CDR3 has 17 amino acids. Germline-derived CDR1 and CDR2 are MDHEN and SYDVKM.

The rearrangement links TRBV5-6 to TRBJ2-7; 8 nucleotides align to TRBD1. Germline V CDR1 and CDR2: SGHDT, YYEEEE. The J segment lost 3 bases and the V segment lost 4 bases, leaving 6 bases of the junction unmatched. The CDR3 has 14 amino acids. The CDR3: CASSGDRKNYEQYF. The DNA for the CDR3 is TGTGCCAGCAGCGGGGACAGGAAGAACTACGAGCAGTACTTC.

J is TRBJ2-5 and V is TRBV5-4, with D perhaps matching TRBD1 (6 bases). The germline V and J ends were trimmed by 1 base and 5 bases, with 15 bases remaining between them. The germline V gene has CDR1 SGHNT and CDR2 YYREEE (reference sequence). The CDR3 runs to 15 residues. This CDR3 reads CASSLKAGAGETQYF. CDR3 nucleotide sequence: TGTGCCAGCAGCTTGAAGGCAGGGGCTGGGGAGACCCAGTACTTC.

The gene calls are TRBV18 and TRBJ2-7; 7 nucleotides line up with TRBD1. Germline V gives CDR1 KGHSH, CDR2 LQKENI. The junction had 7 bases not matched to a gene; V was cut back by 3 bases and J by 2 bases. The CDR3 length is 15 residues. CDR3 amino acids: CASSPRRDRTYEQYF. The CDR3 nucleotides read TGTGCCAGCTCACCGCGCCGGGACAGAACCTACGAGCAGTACTTC.

V gene TRBV7-9 combines with J gene TRBJ2-2, with D uncertain. Germline V gives CDR1 SEHNR, CDR2 FQNEAQ (reference sequence). The V end lost 4 bases, the J end lost 4 bases, and 13 bases lay between the germline ends. The CDR3 spans 15 residues. The CDR3 loop reads CASSSPLLPTGELFF. In DNA form, the CDR3 reads TGTGCCAGCAGCTCCCCCCTACTCCCCACCGGGGAGCTGTTTTTT.